This T cell receptor beta chain comes out of a study of human versus mouse CDR3 diversity and MHC coevolution. Study in general: Reported immunoSEQ sensitivity was one in 200,000 T cells, with reduced amplification bias.

Study-level points and caveats: Human T cells underwent selection on about six different MHC II alleles. Clonal inequality was lowest in most of the three human donors.

Measured with immunoSEQ multiplex PCR; TCRdb has only the in-frame clones, and not every one. The table records 50,000 to 70,000 clones, roughly 94% of them present only once. CDR3 length equals 12 residues. Germline V gene lookup returns CDR1 SGHRS and CDR2 YFSETQ. V lost 0 bases, J lost 8 bases, and 8 bases lay in between. Of note for this clone: What it binds is not known.

Sample: naive CD4+ T cells from blood. Subset noted: CD45RO-negative CD62L-positive naive CD4 T cells. The chain carries TRBV5-1 and TRBJ1-1, with D hard to call. The receptor was isolated from a person in their sixties in good health. For the CDR3, the DNA is TGCGCCAGCAGCTTGGCCAACTTCGAAGCTTTCTTT. Its protein product is CASSLANFEAFF. The variable domain in full, with the rest retrieved from reference TRBV5-1 and TRBJ1-1, is KAGVTQTPRYLIKTRGQQVTLSCSPISGHRSVSWYQQTPGQGLQFLFEYFSETQRNKGNFPGRFSGRQFSNSRSEMNVSTLELGDSALYLCASSLANFEAFFGQGTRLTVV.